The T cell receptor (beta chain) under discussion was sequenced for a study of long-term antiretroviral therapy in people with HIV. Overall study results and limits: HIV repertoires had narrower CDR3 length ranges than controls. Pre-ART clonal expansion yielded clones that dominated the repertoire at all time points.

Only United States sites treated participants with HIV. Held in samples before DNA extraction were about 0.85-10 million cryopreserved PBMC. The germline gives CDR1 SNHLY, CDR2 FYNNEI. There are 13 residues in the CDR3. Trimming left V 6 bases short and J 0 bases short, with 9 bases between. This clone has a handful of counts. What it binds is not known. Survey-level resolution applied to immunoSEQ assay v3.0. Only in-frame clones appear in the TCRdb table, and some are missing; sequencing was by immunoSEQ multiplex PCR. The sample records 20,000 to 25,000 clones, 82% being singletons. The starting material was unsorted PBMCs, obtained 2.4 years after starting antiretroviral therapy. This sequence joins TRBV2 and TRBJ2-7; D unclear. This TCR was sampled from a man between 40 and 49 years old with HIV. For the CDR3, the DNA is TGTGCCAGCAGCAACGAGCTCTCCTACGAGCAGTACTTC. Amino acids: CASSNELSYEQYF. Looking up the rest from reference TRBV2 and TRBJ2-7 gives the full variable domain: EPEVTQTPSHQVTQMGQEVILRCVPISNHLYFYWYRQILGQKVEFLVSFYNNEISEKSEIFDDQFSVERPDGSNFTLKIRSTKLEDSAMYFCASSNELSYEQYFGPGTRLTVT.